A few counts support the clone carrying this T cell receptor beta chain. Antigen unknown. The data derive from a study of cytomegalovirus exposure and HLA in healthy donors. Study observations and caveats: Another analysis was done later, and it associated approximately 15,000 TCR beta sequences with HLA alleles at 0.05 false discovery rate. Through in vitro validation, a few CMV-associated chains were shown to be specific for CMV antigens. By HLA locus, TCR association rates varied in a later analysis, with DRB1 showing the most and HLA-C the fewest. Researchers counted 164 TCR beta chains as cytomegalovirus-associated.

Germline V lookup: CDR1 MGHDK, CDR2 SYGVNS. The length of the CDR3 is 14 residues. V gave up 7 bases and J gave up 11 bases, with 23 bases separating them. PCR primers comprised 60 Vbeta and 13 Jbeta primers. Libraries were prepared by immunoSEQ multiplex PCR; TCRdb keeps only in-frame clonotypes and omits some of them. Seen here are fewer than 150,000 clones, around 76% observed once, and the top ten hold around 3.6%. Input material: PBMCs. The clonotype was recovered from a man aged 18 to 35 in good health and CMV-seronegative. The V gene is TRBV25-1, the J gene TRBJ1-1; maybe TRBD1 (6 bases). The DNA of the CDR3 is TGTGCCAGCAAATCCCCCTGGGACAACGGGAAGGCTTTCTTT. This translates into CASKSPWDNGKAFF.